The next 8 T cell receptor beta chains were all read from a single sample in a study of shared clonotypes between healthy human individuals. Naive CD8 cells, CD45RO-negative and positively selected for CCR7, excluded terminally differentiated effector memory CD45RA+ cells. TCRdb's copy holds only in-frame clones and misses some; the assay was immunoSEQ multiplex PCR. The sample carries about 2.1 million clones, roughly 91% recorded once. Sequencing input: naive CD8+ T cells from PBMCs. The source is a man between 18 and 29 years old in good health. Some clones in this sample may be carry-over from other donors' samples.

This clone was counted only a few times. This chain uses TRBV7-2 with TRBJ1-4; D uncertain. Germline CDR1 reads SGHTA; CDR2 reads FQGNSA. There are 14 residues in the CDR3. The germline V and J ends were trimmed by 3 bases and 7 bases, with 12 bases remaining between them. The CDR3 reads CASSLSGVGEKLFF. CDR3 DNA sequence: TGTGCCAGCAGCTTGTCTGGAGTGGGTGAAAAACTGTTTTTT.

As to this clone: At one end, the junction sequence differs from germline, possibly due to a read error. The chain couples TRBV7-8 to TRBJ2-7, with D possibly being TRBD1 (6 bases). The CDR3 contains 14 residues. Germline V lookup: CDR1 SGHVS, CDR2 FQNEAQ. The CDR3 DNA follows: TGTGCCAGCAGCCCAGAGCTCGGCAGGGGCATTGAGAACTTC. Translation gives CASSPELGRGIENF.

The rearrangement links TRBV11-1 to TRBJ1-1, with 8 bases lining up with TRBD1. The CDR3 sequence is 15 residues long. V was pared by 5 bases and J by 1 base, with 6 bases of the junction left unmatched. Germline CDR1 is SGHAT and CDR2 is FQDESV (reference sequence). This CDR3 reads CASSPRGTGNTEAFF. The CDR3 DNA follows: TGTGCCAGCAGCCCCCGAGGGACAGGGAACACTGAAGCTTTCTTT.

This chain joins TRBV14 and TRBJ1-1, with D perhaps matching TRBD1 (5 bases). This CDR3 has 14 amino acids. V lost 2 bases and J lost 2, with 9 bases in between. In germline, CDR1 is SGHDN, CDR2 FVKESK. DNA of the CDR3: TGTGCCAGCAGCCAAAGGGGACTCAACACTGAAGCTTTCTTT. It yields the protein CASSQRGLNTEAFF.

Of note for this clone: This sample also contains other DNA sequences that code for the same CDR3. This sequence joins TRBV9 and TRBJ2-5; no definite D call. This CDR3 contains 15 residues. V lost 0 bases and J lost 2, with 11 bases in between. The V gene's germline CDR1 is SGDLS and CDR2 YYNGEE. CDR3 DNA sequence: TGTGCCAGCAGCGTAGCGGGCGCTTCTCAAGAGACCCAGTACTTC. The encoded protein is CASSVAGASQETQYF.

The chain recombines TRBV21-1 with TRBJ1-3. TRBV21-1 is classified as a pseudogene. CDR3 length: 14 residues. CDR3 protein: CASKLGKGGNTIYF. DNA for the CDR3: TGTGCCAGCAAACTGGGAAAGGGTGGAAACACCATATATTTT.

The rearrangement joins TRBV15 to TRBJ2-4; TRBD2 is a possible D gene (7 bases). V lost 8 bases to trimming and J lost 1 base, with 15 bases between them. The CDR3 totals 15 residues. Germline V gene lookup returns CDR1 LNHNV and CDR2 YYDKDF (reference sequence). The CDR3 nucleotides read TGTGCCACCGCTGGTGGGGGGGCGGCCAAAAACATTCAGTACTTC. This codes for CATAGGGAAKNIQYF.

This chain connects TRBV16 to TRBJ1-2; TRBD1 aligns across 7 bases. The CDR3 contains 16 residues. Germline CDR1 is KGHSY and CDR2 is FQNENV. Trimming took 0 bases from V and 3 from J; bases not matched to a gene: 7. The CDR3 region is CASSQSLGTDDYGYTF. CDR3 DNA sequence: TGTGCCAGCAGCCAATCTTTGGGGACAGATGACTATGGCTACACCTTC. The whole variable domain, filled in from reference TRBV16 and TRBJ1-2, reads GEEVAQTPKHLVRGEGQKAKLYCAPIKGHSYVFWYQQVLKNEFKFLISFQNENVFDETGMPKERFSAKCLPNSPCSLEIQATKLEDSAVYFCASSQSLGTDDYGYTFGSGTRLTVV.